These 21 T cell receptor beta chains were sequenced from one sample in a study of beta chain features in type 1 diabetes. Of the isolated RNA, all was reverse transcribed, and so the sequenced material was expressed TCRB transcripts. TCRdb keeps only in-frame clones here, not all; method: immunoSEQ multiplex PCR. The data contain 130,000 to 150,000 clones, 6.9% of them singletons. Sequenced material: central memory CD4+ T cells from blood. The receptors originated from a woman aged 25 to 39 in good health.

At least ten counts were recorded for this clone. The rearrangement uses TRBV7-9 and TRBJ2-2; the D gene is possibly TRBD2 (6 bases). CDR1 SEHNR and CDR2 FQNEAQ come from the germline V gene (reference sequence). The CDR3 extends over 17 amino acids. Trimming took 9 bases from V and 5 from J, leaving 25 bases between them. CDR3 nucleotides: TGTGCCAGTAGCCCCCTCCGGGACTCCCTTCGGACCGGGGAGCTGTTTTTT. Amino acid sequence: CASSPLRDSLRTGELFF. Full variable domain (missing parts from reference TRBV7-9 and TRBJ2-2): DTGVSQNPRHKITKRGQNVTFRCDPISEHNRLYWYRQTLGQGPEFLTYFQNEAQLEKSRLLSDRFSAERPKGSFSTLEIQRTEQGDSAMYLCASSPLRDSLRTGELFFGEGSRLTVL.

This clone has only a few counts. The chain is built from TRBV5-1 and TRBJ2-5; TRBD1 matches 7 bases. Germline assignment: CDR1 SGHRS and CDR2 YFSETQ. V shed 1 base, J shed 2 bases, and the junction held 8 bases outside the gene matches. The length of the CDR3 is 16 residues. CDR3 region: CASSLTPGTAQETQYF. The CDR3 bases are TGCGCCAGCAGCTTGACCCCCGGGACAGCACAAGAGACCCAGTACTTC.

The chain has TRBV30 and TRBJ1-2; 8 positions match TRBD1. CDR1 is GTSNPN, CDR2 SVGIG, per germline (reference sequence). The CDR3 runs to 11 residues. J was trimmed by 7 bases and V by 5 bases; bases with no gene match: 3. CDR3 residues: CAWGQGGGYTF. The DNA of the CDR3 is TGTGCCTGGGGACAGGGTGGTGGCTACACCTTC.

This clone appeared a few times. This chain links TRBV5-6 with TRBJ2-1; TRBD1 agrees at 10 bases. The V gene's germline CDR1 is SGHDT and CDR2 YYEEEE. The CDR3 extends over 18 amino acids. V shed 2 bases, J shed 6 bases, and the junction held 14 bases outside the gene matches. CDR3 loop: CASSLPGQGFSTVNEQFF. In DNA, the CDR3 is TGTGCCAGCAGCTTACCGGGACAGGGGTTTAGCACAGTCAATGAGCAGTTCTTC.

This clone was seen more than once but under ten times. The chain combines TRBV28 with TRBJ1-1; 9 bases align to TRBD1. CDR1 is MDHEN, CDR2 SYDVKM, per germline. The CDR3 has 13 residues. Losses at the gene ends were 6 bases for V and 6 bases for J; bases not matched to a gene: 5. The CDR3, as DNA: TGTGCCAGCAGCTCCGGGACAGGGCCTGAAGCTTTCTTT. Translating gives CASSSGTGPEAFF.

The sample holds a few counts of this clone. The chain recombines TRBV19 with TRBJ1-4; a weak D match, TRBD1 (5 bases). This CDR3 has 14 residues. V was clipped by 7 bases and J by 7 bases, with 16 bases between them. Looked up from germline, CDR1 is LNHDA and CDR2 is SQIVND (reference sequence). The CDR3 sequence is CASTPAGPGEKLFF. The CDR3 DNA reads as TGTGCCAGTACACCCGCGGGGCCAGGTGAAAAACTGTTTTTT.

The chain carries TRBV5-1 and TRBJ2-3, with TRBD1 matching over 8 bases. The V gene's germline CDR1 is SGHRS and CDR2 YFSETQ. CDR3 length: 15 residues. The ends lost 4 bases at V and 6 bases at J; junction bases unmatched: 10. CDR3 sequence (DNA): TGCGCCAGCAGCGCTACGACAGGGGCGGGGGATACGCAGTATTTT. This translates into CASSATTGAGDTQYF.

This clone was detected a few times. Other DNA variants within this sample encode the same CDR3. This chain connects TRBV28 to TRBJ1-2; TRBD1 agrees at 11 bases. V shed 6 bases, J shed 4 bases, and the junction held 4 bases outside the gene matches. Germline CDR1 and CDR2: MDHEN and SYDVKM. The CDR3 has 14 amino acids. CDR3 amino acids: CASRRTGGVYGYTF. The DNA for the CDR3 is TGTGCCAGCAGACGGACAGGGGGCGTCTATGGCTACACCTTC.

The V and J genes are TRBV7-2 and TRBJ1-1; D gene ambiguous. V lost 5 bases, J lost 2 bases, and 9 bases lay in between. This CDR3 contains 13 residues. CDR1 and CDR2 (germline): SGHTA, FQGNSA. CDR3 DNA sequence: TGTGCCAGCAGCCTCCAGTCTAACACTGAAGCTTTCTTT. This translates into CASSLQSNTEAFF.

The chain links TRBV7-8 to TRBJ1-1; D not certain. The CDR3 runs to 14 residues. Trimming left V 1 base short and J 0 bases short, with 6 bases between. The germline V gene encodes CDR1 SGHVS and CDR2 FQNEAQ. CDR3 region: CASSLEQMNTEAFF. CDR3 in DNA: TGTGCCAGCAGCTTAGAACAGATGAACACTGAAGCTTTCTTT.

This clone was seen only a few times. This rearrangement joins TRBV30 to TRBJ1-1; perhaps TRBD1 as D (6 bases). Deletions cut 5 bases from V and 2 bases from J, with 12 bases between. Germline lookup yields CDR1 GTSNPN and CDR2 SVGIG (reference sequence). The CDR3 is 13 residues long. In DNA, the CDR3 is TGTGCCTGGGAACAGGGTGAAAACACTGAAGCTTTCTTT. It is translated as CAWEQGENTEAFF.

This clone was seen a few times. This chain links TRBV7-6 with TRBJ2-1; TRBD1 matches at 7 bases. This CDR3 region has 15 residues. Germline V gene lookup returns CDR1 SGHVS and CDR2 FNYEAQ. V lost 4 bases, J lost 5 bases, and 8 bases stayed unmatched. The CDR3 DNA reads TGTGCCAGCAGCTCCAGACAGGGCAAAGACAATGAGCAGTTCTTC. Translated, it gives CASSSRQGKDNEQFF.

The rearrangement uses TRBV29-1 and TRBJ1-2; 7 bases map to TRBD1. The germline V gene has CDR1 SQVTM and CDR2 ANQGSEA. The CDR3 is 17 amino acids. J was trimmed by 8 bases and V by 0 bases; bases with no gene match: 18. The CDR3 DNA reads TGCAGCGTTGAAGATTGGGGACAGACCCGGGGGGGAGGAGGCTACACCTTC. Translated: CSVEDWGQTRGGGGYTF.

Here the CDR3 reads CASSQSGTSYEQYF. CDR3 bases: TGCGCCAGCAGCCAATCCGGGACTAGCTACGAGCAGTACTTC. The rearrangement joins TRBV4-1 to TRBJ2-7; 8 bases are a match to TRBD2. V shed 2 bases and J 3 bases; nucleotides not matched to a gene: 3. CDR1 is MGHRA and CDR2 is YSYEKL in the germline V gene. The CDR3 covers 14 residues.

This clone was seen a few times. This sequence joins TRBV5-4 and TRBJ2-1; 10 bases align to TRBD1. Germline-derived CDR1 and CDR2 are SGHNT and YYREEE (reference sequence). The CDR3 loop spans 14 amino acids. V gave up 4 bases and J gave up 9 bases; unmatched junction bases: 7. The CDR3 protein is CASSSLGQGSEQFF. The CDR3, as DNA: TGTGCCAGCAGCAGCCTGGGACAGGGGTCTGAGCAGTTCTTC. Based on the CDR3 plus reference TRBV5-4 and TRBJ2-1, the full variable domain is ETGVTQSPTHLIKTRGQQVTLRCSSQSGHNTVSWYQQALGQGPQFIFQYYREEENGRGNFPPRFSGLQFPNYSSELNVNALELDDSALYLCASSSLGQGSEQFFGPGTRLTVL.

The CDR3, as DNA: TGTGCCAGCAGTTTATCGGTGGCGGATCTTCTCTACAATGAGCAGTTCTTC. This gives the protein CASSLSVADLLYNEQFF. The chain joins TRBV27 to TRBJ2-1; D not certain. Trimming shortened V by 0 bases and J by 3 bases, and 15 bases separated the two germline ends. CDR3 length: 17 residues. Germline loops: CDR1 MNHEY, CDR2 SMNVEV (reference sequence).

On this clone: Additional DNA sequences in this sample encode the identical CDR3. This rearrangement joins TRBV7-2 to TRBJ2-3; TRBD2 aligns across 8 bases. The CDR3 has 15 residues. The germline V gene has CDR1 SGHTA and CDR2 FQGNSA. With 8 bases clipped from V and 2 bases from J, the junction kept 9 bases outside the gene matches. The CDR3 DNA is TGTGCCAGCCGCCCCCCGGGAGGGCCCACAGATACGCAGTATTTT. Protein product: CASRPPGGPTDTQYF.

About this clone itself: At one end, the junction sequence differs from germline, possibly due to a read error. The DNA for the CDR3 is TGTGCCAGCAGCTTGAGGAGGGAGCAGTACTTC. Protein sequence: CASSLRREQYF. This sequence joins TRBV5-1 and TRBJ2-7; possibly TRBD2 for D (5 bases). Per the germline V gene, CDR1 is SGHRS and CDR2 is YFSETQ. The CDR3 runs 11 residues.

A few counts support this clone. This same CDR3 is encoded by further DNA sequences in the sample. The chain carries TRBV4-1 and TRBJ1-1; the match to TRBD1 covers 7 bases. After removal of 0 bases from V and 0 bases from J, the junction contained 4 bases not matched to a gene. The length of the CDR3 is 16 residues. Germline V lookup: CDR1 MGHRA, CDR2 YSYEKL. CDR3 amino acids: CASSQDQGVVNTEAFF. In DNA form, the CDR3 reads TGCGCCAGCAGCCAAGATCAGGGGGTGGTGAACACTGAAGCTTTCTTT.

This clone has a handful of counts. V is TRBV28 and J is TRBJ2-5; 11 bases are shared with TRBD1. The CDR3 runs 15 residues. The V gene end was trimmed by 7 bases and the J gene end by 4 bases; junction bases not matched to a gene: 8. Germline CDR1 is MDHEN and CDR2 is SYDVKM. The CDR3 bases are TGTGCCAGCACCATTGGGGGGACAGGGGGAGAGACCCAGTACTTC. As protein: CASTIGGTGGETQYF.

The CDR3: CASSSAGGPYEQYF. DNA of the CDR3: TGTGCCAGCAGTTCAGCGGGAGGCCCCTACGAGCAGTACTTC. The chain is built from TRBV27 and TRBJ2-7; 9 nucleotides align to TRBD2. The CDR3 contains 14 residues. V gave up 4 bases and J gave up 2 bases; unmatched junction bases: 3. Germline loops: CDR1 MNHEY, CDR2 SMNVEV (reference sequence).